The 28 T cell receptor beta chains reported below all come from one sample, sequenced in a study of PD-L1 blockade in urothelial cancer. Profiled with immunoSEQ multiplex PCR; TCRdb holds only in-frame clones, not every one. The sample comprises around 110,000 clones, roughly 91% of which are singletons, and under 2% rests with the top ten. The time point was: peripheral blood 6 weeks after treatment start. The sequences come from PBMCs, collected around atezolizumab (anti-PD-L1) treatment. Receptor source: a man in his 60s with urothelial cancer.

The chain uses TRBV14 and TRBJ1-2; 9 positions match TRBD1. V shed 4 bases, J shed 4 bases, and the junction held 1 base outside the gene matches. The germline V gene has CDR1 SGHDN and CDR2 FVKESK. This CDR3 has 13 amino acids. The CDR3 DNA reads TGTGCCAGCAGCCCGGACAGGGGCTATGGCTACACCTTC. This encodes CASSPDRGYGYTF.

V gene TRBV11-3 combines with J gene TRBJ1-2; D unresolved. This CDR3 contains 18 residues. With 0 bases removed from V and 0 bases from J, the gap between germline ends came to 17 bases. Germline CDR1 SGHNT, CDR2 YENEEA. In nucleotides, the CDR3 is TGTGCCAGCAGCTTAGAACCTCGAATCCCCGAGTCTAACTATGGCTACACCTTC. Translated: CASSLEPRIPESNYGYTF.

The chain couples TRBV27 to TRBJ2-7; TRBD1 matches 9 bases. J was trimmed by 4 bases and V by 7 bases; bases with no gene match: 11. The CDR3 loop spans 15 amino acids. Germline-derived CDR1 and CDR2 are MNHEY and SMNVEV (reference sequence). CDR3 sequence: CASMPQGDRAYEQYF. The CDR3 DNA reads TGTGCCAGCATGCCCCAAGGGGACAGGGCATACGAGCAGTACTTC.

This sequence joins TRBV11-1 and TRBJ2-3, with D possibly matching TRBD1 (5 bases). V was cut by 2 bases and J by 1 base, with 16 bases left in between. The CDR3 contains 17 residues. Germline V lookup: CDR1 SGHAT, CDR2 FQDESV (reference sequence). CDR3 DNA: TGTGCCAGCAGCTTAAGAGGCAGGGCTTGGGGCACAGATACGCAGTATTTT. Translating gives CASSLRGRAWGTDTQYF.

The J gene is TRBJ2-2, the V gene TRBV19; TRBD2 aligns across 11 bases. Per the germline V gene, CDR1 is LNHDA and CDR2 is SQIVND (reference sequence). This CDR3 comprises 16 residues. Germline trimming cut 5 bases from V and 3 bases from J; bases unmatched to any gene: 5. Here the CDR3 reads CASSAVAGGDTGELFF. In nucleotides, the CDR3 is TGTGCCAGTAGTGCCGTAGCGGGGGGGGACACCGGGGAGCTGTTTTTT.

CDR3 sequence: CASSLGQADTQYF. In DNA form, the CDR3 reads TGTGCCAGCAGCTTAGGACAGGCAGATACGCAGTATTTT. The chain joins TRBV7-2 to TRBJ2-3; a possible D gene is TRBD1 (6 bases). V was clipped by 1 base and J by 4 bases, with 6 bases between them. This CDR3 is 13 amino acids long. CDR1 and CDR2 (germline): SGHTA, FQGNSA.

The V and J genes are TRBV13 and TRBJ1-4; possible D gene TRBD1, 6 bases. Germline CDR1 is PRHDT and CDR2 is FYEKMQ (reference sequence). The V and J ends lost 4 bases and 6 bases respectively, with 12 bases between them. The CDR3 runs to 14 residues. The CDR3, as DNA: TGTGCCAGCAGCTCCCTCGGGACACATGAAAAACTGTTTTTT. Its protein product is CASSSLGTHEKLFF.

The J gene is TRBJ1-1, the V gene TRBV19; D perhaps matches TRBD1 (6 bases). Germline values: CDR1 LNHDA, CDR2 SQIVND (reference sequence). The CDR3 covers 12 residues. Trimming left V 0 bases short and J 10 bases short, with 9 bases between. CDR3 sequence reads: CASSIERTVAFF. Written as DNA, the CDR3 is TGTGCCAGTAGTATAGAGAGGACAGTAGCTTTCTTT.

This clone is a singleton in its sample. The chain has TRBV4-1 and TRBJ2-7, with 7 bases identical to TRBD2. The CDR3 runs 14 residues. The J segment lost 5 bases and the V segment lost 0 bases, leaving 4 bases of the junction unmatched. Per the germline V gene, CDR1 is MGHRA and CDR2 is YSYEKL. CDR3 nucleotides: TGCGCCAGCAGCCAAGATAGCGGGCCCAACGAGCAGTACTTC. This gives the protein CASSQDSGPNEQYF.

This chain joins TRBV6-5 and TRBJ2-1, with 10 bases identical to TRBD2. From germline, CDR1 is MNHEY and CDR2 SVGAGI. V dropped 5 bases and J dropped 4; count of bases not matched to a gene: 5. The CDR3 runs to 15 residues. CDR3 nucleotide sequence: TGTGCCAGCAGTCCCGGGACTAGCGCTTACAATGAGCAGTTCTTC. Translating it yields CASSPGTSAYNEQFF.

In its sample, this clone was seen a few times. This rearrangement joins TRBV6-5 to TRBJ2-1, with 8 bases fitting TRBD2. The germline V gene encodes CDR1 MNHEY and CDR2 SVGAGI. The CDR3 runs 14 residues. V dropped 4 bases and J dropped 6; count of bases not matched to a gene: 5. CDR3 amino acids: CASSFGAGANEQFF. For the CDR3, the DNA is TGTGCCAGCAGTTTTGGAGCGGGGGCCAATGAGCAGTTCTTC.

The chain couples TRBV7-2 to TRBJ2-7; the D gene is possibly TRBD2 (6 bases). The ends were cut back, 1 base at V and 0 bases at J, with 10 bases in the middle. The V gene's germline CDR1 is SGHTA and CDR2 FQGNSA. There are 15 residues in the CDR3. The CDR3, as DNA: TGTGCCAGCAGCTTAGGTGGAGGGGCCTCCTACGAGCAGTACTTC. Amino acids: CASSLGGGASYEQYF.

The chain carries TRBV28 and TRBJ2-5; weak D call: TRBD2 (6 bases). Deletions cut 6 bases from V and 4 bases from J, with 9 bases between. From germline, CDR1 is MDHEN and CDR2 SYDVKM. The length of the CDR3 is 12 residues. The DNA for the CDR3 is TGTGCCAGCAGGACTAGGTTAGAGACCCAGTACTTC. Amino acids: CASRTRLETQYF. Combining the CDR3 with reference TRBV28 and TRBJ2-5 gives the whole variable domain DVKVTQSSRYLVKRTGEKVFLECVQDMDHENMFWYRQDPGLGLRLIYFSYDVKMKEKGDIPEGYSVSREKKERFSLILESASTNQTSMYLCASRTRLETQYFGPGTRLLVL.

V gene TRBV29-1 combines with J gene TRBJ1-1; tentative D call: TRBD1 (6 bases). Trimming took 2 bases from V and 1 from J, leaving 11 bases between them. Germline CDR1 and CDR2: SQVTM and ANQGSEA. The CDR3 runs to 14 residues. CDR3 sequence reads: CSVEMGGPNTEAFF. The CDR3 nucleotides are TGCAGCGTTGAAATGGGGGGGCCGAACACTGAAGCTTTCTTT.

The chain has TRBV5-4 and TRBJ2-2, with a tentative D call TRBD1 (6 bases). The CDR3 length is 14 residues. Per the germline V gene, CDR1 is SGHNT and CDR2 is YYREEE (reference sequence). V shed 1 base and J shed 7 bases, with 11 bases lying between them. DNA of the CDR3: TGTGCCAGCAGCTTGTGGGGGCCTGACGGGGAGCTGTTTTTT. It codes for CASSLWGPDGELFF.

This clone was counted a few times. CDR3 DNA sequence: TGTGCCAGCAGCCAAGACGAGGTCTATAATTCACCCCTCCACTTT. Encoded protein: CASSQDEVYNSPLHF. V gene TRBV4-2 combines with J gene TRBJ1-6, with D uncertain. Germline V gene sequence: CDR1 LGHNA, CDR2 YNFKEQ. The CDR3 is 15 residues long. The V and J ends lost 0 bases and 3 bases respectively, with 6 bases between them.

The count of this clone is one. The genes are TRBV27 and TRBJ2-3, with 8 bases that match TRBD1. V shed 2 bases, J shed 1 base, and the junction held 8 bases outside the gene matches. The CDR3 consists of 17 residues. CDR1 MNHEY and CDR2 SMNVEV come from the germline V gene (reference sequence). CDR3 in DNA: TGTGCCAGCAGTTTACTCCCCACAGGGGGTGGCACAGATACGCAGTATTTT. This codes for CASSLLPTGGGTDTQYF.

A single count supports this clone. The chain is built from TRBV5-1 and TRBJ2-1; D perhaps matches TRBD2 (5 bases). CDR1 is SGHRS, CDR2 YFSETQ, per germline. Deletions cut 0 bases from V and 6 bases from J, with 7 bases between. This CDR3 is 13 amino acids long. CDR3 loop: CASSLGTVNEQFF. For the CDR3, the DNA is TGCGCCAGCAGCTTGGGGACTGTCAATGAGCAGTTCTTC.

The chain has TRBV5-1 and TRBJ2-5, with TRBD2 identical over 13 bases. The CDR3 runs 17 residues. Per germline, CDR1 SGHRS and CDR2 YFSETQ. V was pared by 3 bases and J by 4 bases, with 9 bases of the junction left unmatched. The CDR3 region is CASSSGTSGKKGETQYF. CDR3 bases: TGCGCCAGCAGCTCGGGGACTAGCGGGAAAAAGGGAGAGACCCAGTACTTC. Supplemented by reference TRBV5-1 and TRBJ2-5, the full variable domain reads KAGVTQTPRYLIKTRGQQVTLSCSPISGHRSVSWYQQTPGQGLQFLFEYFSETQRNKGNFPGRFSGRQFSNSRSEMNVSTLELGDSALYLCASSSGTSGKKGETQYFGPGTRLLVL.

The chain couples TRBV19 to TRBJ2-5; TRBD2 aligns across 11 bases. The CDR3 is 16 amino acids. After removal of 7 bases from V and 1 base from J, the junction contained 8 bases not matched to a gene. CDR1 is LNHDA, CDR2 SQIVND, per germline (reference sequence). CDR3: CASMPGTSGLQETQYF. The CDR3 DNA reads TGTGCCAGTATGCCCGGGACTAGCGGTCTCCAAGAGACCCAGTACTTC. Filled out from reference TRBV19 and TRBJ2-5, the complete variable domain reads DGGITQSPKYLFRKEGQNVTLSCEQNLNHDAMYWYRQDPGQGLRLIYYSQIVNDFQKGDIAEGYSVSREKKESFPLTVTSAQKNPTAFYLCASMPGTSGLQETQYFGPGTRLLVL.

The chain recombines TRBV5-1 with TRBJ2-1, with 11 positions matching TRBD2. The germline V gene has CDR1 SGHRS and CDR2 YFSETQ. CDR3 length equals 13 residues. The V and J ends lost 4 bases and 15 bases, in that order; junction bases with no gene match: 9. CDR3 residues: CASSTTSGVPPFF. In nucleotides, the CDR3 is TGCGCCAGCAGCACGACTAGCGGGGTCCCCCCGTTCTTC.

The CDR3 nucleotides read TGTGCCAGCAGCGAGAATGAAAAACTGTTTTTT. It yields the protein CASSENEKLFF. The chain combines TRBV7-9 with TRBJ1-4; D is ambiguous. CDR1 and CDR2 from the germline V gene are SEHNR and FQNEAQ (reference sequence). The CDR3 is made up of 11 amino acids. Trimming removed 5 bases from V and 5 bases from J, with 3 bases in between.

The chain uses TRBV9 and TRBJ2-1; 12 nucleotides match TRBD2. Per germline, CDR1 SGDLS and CDR2 YYNGEE. This CDR3 spans 18 amino acids. J gave up 6 bases and V 0 bases, and 10 bases lay outside the gene matches. This CDR3 reads CASSVGGLAGPGINEQFF. The CDR3 DNA follows: TGTGCCAGCAGCGTAGGTGGACTAGCGGGACCAGGAATCAATGAGCAGTTCTTC. The whole variable domain, remainder taken from reference TRBV9 and TRBJ2-1, is DSGVTQTPKHLITATGQRVTLRCSPRSGDLSVYWYQQSLDQGLQFLIQYYNGEERAKGNILERFSAQQFPDLHSELNLSSLELGDSALYFCASSVGGLAGPGINEQFFGPGTRLTVL.

The V gene is TRBV18, the J gene TRBJ1-4, with D possibly TRBD1 on 5 matching bases. Germline V gene lookup returns CDR1 KGHSH and CDR2 LQKENI. The CDR3 has 14 amino acids. V lost 3 bases to trimming and J lost 4 bases, with 9 bases between them. Written as DNA, the CDR3 is TGTGCCAGCTCACCCGATAGGGGTAATGAAAAACTGTTTTTT. Its translation: CASSPDRGNEKLFF.

Here the CDR3 reads CAISGQSSSYEQYF. CDR3 nucleotide sequence: TGTGCCATCAGCGGACAGAGTAGCTCCTACGAGCAGTACTTC. This chain links TRBV10-3 with TRBJ2-7; a possible D gene is TRBD1 (6 bases). Germline V CDR1 and CDR2: ENHRY, SYGVKD. The V end was cut by 6 bases, the J end by 0 bases, with 12 bases between. The CDR3 extends over 14 amino acids.

The J gene is TRBJ2-1, the V gene TRBV11-2; TRBD2 matches 7 bases. CDR3 length: 16 amino acids. With V trimmed by 3 bases and J by 8 bases, 13 bases remained unmatched. The germline V gene encodes CDR1 SGHAT and CDR2 FQNNGV. CDR3 in amino acids: CASSLGPSGPYDEQFF. Here the CDR3 DNA reads TGTGCCAGCAGCTTGGGGCCTAGCGGCCCGTATGATGAGCAGTTCTTC.

J is TRBJ1-5 and V is TRBV28; weak D call: TRBD1 (5 bases). Trimming removed 3 bases from V and 0 bases from J, with 9 bases in between. Germline V gives CDR1 MDHEN, CDR2 SYDVKM. The CDR3 totals 15 residues. CDR3 bases: TGTGCCAGCAGTTTGACAGTCTCTAGCAATCAGCCCCAGCATTTT. It yields the protein CASSLTVSSNQPQHF.

V is TRBV4-3 and J is TRBJ2-3; tentative D call: TRBD2 (6 bases). The germline V and J ends were trimmed by 0 bases and 5 bases, with 12 bases remaining between them. Germline loops: CDR1 LGHNA, CDR2 YSLEER. The CDR3 is made up of 15 amino acids. The CDR3 region has the DNA TGCGCCAGCAGCCAAGATTTGCAGGAGGGAGATACGCAGTATTTT. Protein: CASSQDLQEGDTQYF.